This T cell receptor beta chain was documented in a study of T cell repertoires in cytomegalovirus infection. Across the study: Public TCR beta signature analysis indicated the presence of both CMV infection and matching HLA type.

Concerning this clonotype: Its specificity is unknown.

TCRdb reprocessed the reads via MiXCR and lists one record per CDR3 protein. This sample has under 500,000 distinct CDR3 sequences, with about 44% found just once. General study results and limits: HLA-C-restricted, CMV-specific TCR beta clonotypes were dominant ex vivo.

This CDR3 is built from 17 residues. The V gene lost 4 bases and the J gene lost 1 base, with 18 bases spanning the gap. The germline V gene has CDR1 SGHAT and CDR2 FQNNGV. The chain uses TRBV11-2 and TRBJ2-3; D is tentatively TRBD1 or TRBD2 (5 bases each). The sequenced sample was cultured PBMCs, obtained from culture after CMV antigen stimulation. This TCR derives from a human donor in good health (CMV status not recorded). Some clones in this sample may be carry-over from other donors' samples. This chain's CDR3 is CASSSTGGFYGTDTQYF. For the CDR3, the DNA is TGTGCCAGCAGCTCTACTGGGGGTTTCTATGGCACAGATACGCAGTATTTT.